This T cell receptor (beta chain) emerged from a study of Tregs in tolerant kidney transplant recipients. The germline V and J ends were trimmed by 0 bases and 7 bases, with 12 bases remaining between them. The CDR3 contains 15 residues. Per germline, CDR1 SGHTA and CDR2 FQGNSA. Study findings and constraints: The small number of patients limits these findings pending further validation. Expanding Tregs on activated donor B cells appeared to best identify donor-specific TCRbeta clones.

About this clone: Antigen specificity is unknown.

Assay: immunoSEQ multiplex PCR; the TCRdb copy retains only in-frame clones and omits some. Here the sample spans about 240,000 clones, about 80% being singletons. Sequenced input: CD4+ T cells from blood. The chain carries TRBV7-2 and TRBJ2-2; D unclear. The TCR sequence derives from a human donor in good health. The CDR3 DNA follows: TGTGCCAGCAGCTTAGCCCTTAGCAATGTCGGGGAGCTGTTTTTT. Amino acids: CASSLALSNVGELFF.